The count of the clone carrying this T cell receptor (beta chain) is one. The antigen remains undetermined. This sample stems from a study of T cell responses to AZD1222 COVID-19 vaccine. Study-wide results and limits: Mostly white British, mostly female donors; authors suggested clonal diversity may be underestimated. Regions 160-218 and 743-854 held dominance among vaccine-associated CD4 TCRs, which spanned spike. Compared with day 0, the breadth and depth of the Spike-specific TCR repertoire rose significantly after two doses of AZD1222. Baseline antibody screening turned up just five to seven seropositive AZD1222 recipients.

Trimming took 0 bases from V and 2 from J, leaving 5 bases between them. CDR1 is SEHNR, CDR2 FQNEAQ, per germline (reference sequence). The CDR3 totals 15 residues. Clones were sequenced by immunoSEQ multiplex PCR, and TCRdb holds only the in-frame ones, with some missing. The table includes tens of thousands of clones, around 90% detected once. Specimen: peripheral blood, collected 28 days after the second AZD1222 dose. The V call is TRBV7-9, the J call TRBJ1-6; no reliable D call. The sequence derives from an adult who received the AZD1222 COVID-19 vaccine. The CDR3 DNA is TGTGCCAGCAGCTTAGCTGAGGCCTATAATTCACCCCTCCACTTT. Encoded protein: CASSLAEAYNSPLHF.